Here is one T cell receptor (beta chain) with its context. Method: immunoSEQ multiplex PCR; TCRdb's copy keeps in-frame clones and lacks some. This repertoire shows millions of clones, around 94% found once; its top ten account for around 0.14%. The entry originates in a study of shared clonotypes between healthy human individuals. This CDR3 has 15 amino acids. Germline CDR1 MDHEN, CDR2 SYDVKM. V lost 5 bases and J 5 bases, leaving 18 bases between the germline ends. Material for sequencing was naive CD4+ T cells sorted from blood. Specified subset: CD45RA+ positively selected. This receptor was obtained from a man aged 18 to 30 in good health. This chain uses TRBV28 with TRBJ1-2; D remains unclear. CDR3 coding DNA: TGTGCCAGCAGTGTAGTACTCGGGGAACCGTATGGCTACACCTTC. This encodes CASSVVLGEPYGYTF.